This T cell receptor (beta chain) derives from a study of T cells in Graves' hyperthyroidism and ophthalmopathy. At the level of the study: Any treatment followed the collection of peripheral blood at initial diagnosis. Study results and limitations: Using 13 V-J features, a model discriminated ophthalmopathy from stable hyperthyroidism. Most thyroid-expanded clonotypes above 0.001 were also found in blood. Ophthalmopathy onset followed model prediction by a median approximately six months.

In its sample, this clonotype was seen many times. The antigen remains unidentified. Amplification of TCR beta CDR3 regions was performed using RNA transcripts as template. TCR CDR3 underwent first-round RT-PCR with the HTBI primer set. MiXCR was run by TCRdb on the multiplex PCR reads, yielding one entry per CDR3 protein. The sample carries 240,000 or so distinct CDR3 sequences, 16% recorded once. The TCR sequence derives from a woman aged 18-29 years with Graves' ophthalmopathy. Sequenced material: blood.

The CDR3 DNA follows: TGTGCCAGCAGCCACGGGATGACTGGTCCCTACGAGCAGTACTTC. Amino acid sequence: CASSHGMTGPYEQYF. The V and J genes are TRBV14 and TRBJ2-7; D may be TRBD2 (5 bases). The CDR3 is 15 amino acids. Germline V gene data show CDR1 as SGHDN and CDR2 as FVKESK. Trimming shortened V by 3 bases and J by 2 bases, and 14 bases separated the two germline ends.